This is a list of T cell receptor beta chains from one sample in a study of cytomegalovirus exposure and HLA in healthy donors. Sequencing was performed with immunoSEQ multiplex PCR; in TCRdb, only in-frame clones are kept and a portion is missing. The table includes some 200,000 clones, under 85% detected once. Sequenced material: PBMCs. Source of these receptors: a middle-aged man in good health and CMV-seronegative. The CDR3 runs from the conserved cysteine through the conserved F or W. The order of the fields is clone size, V gene, J gene, D gene, CDR3 protein, CDR3 DNA. The D gene is left open where the match is weak. Part of the rows lack a size; the others show once, few, many or a class for expanded clones.

clone_size: few; v_call: TRBV29-1; j_call: TRBJ1-1; d_call: .; cdr3_aa: CSGHGGRRDTEAFF; cdr3_nt: TGCAGCGGTCATGGGGGCAGAAGGGACACTGAAGCTTTCTTT
clone_size: .; v_call: TRBV12-5; j_call: TRBJ2-5; d_call: .; cdr3_aa: CASGLRGQETQYF; cdr3_nt: TGTGCTAGTGGTTTAAGGGGGCAAGAGACCCAGTACTTC
clone_size: .; v_call: TRBV28; j_call: TRBJ1-3; d_call: .; cdr3_aa: CASSFFQGHGNTIYF; cdr3_nt: TGTGCCAGCAGTTTCTTTCAGGGCCATGGAAACACCATATATTTT
clone_size: .; v_call: TRBV7-9; j_call: TRBJ2-5; d_call: .; cdr3_aa: CASSLVQYQETQYF; cdr3_nt: TGTGCCAGCAGCTTAGTACAATACCAAGAGACCCAGTACTTC
clone_size: .; v_call: TRBV2; j_call: TRBJ1-2; d_call: TRBD1; cdr3_aa: CASILQGNYGYTF; cdr3_nt: TGTGCCAGCATTCTACAGGGGAACTATGGCTACACCTTC
clone_size: .; v_call: TRBV11-2; j_call: TRBJ2-1; d_call: TRBD2; cdr3_aa: CASSPTSGKYGQFF; cdr3_nt: TGTGCCAGCAGCCCGACTAGCGGGAAGTATGGGCAGTTCTTC
clone_size: .; v_call: TRBV28; j_call: TRBJ1-5; d_call: .; cdr3_aa: CASSFSQPQHF; cdr3_nt: TGTGCCAGCAGTTTCAGTCAGCCCCAGCATTTT
clone_size: .; v_call: TRBV5-1; j_call: TRBJ1-5; d_call: TRBD1; cdr3_aa: CASRIGTGFDQPQHF; cdr3_nt: TGCGCCAGCAGGATAGGGACAGGGTTCGATCAGCCCCAGCATTTT
clone_size: once; v_call: TRBV27; j_call: TRBJ1-5; d_call: .; cdr3_aa: CASSTFGGRPQHF; cdr3_nt: TGTGCCAGCAGTACCTTCGGGGGGAGGCCCCAGCATTTT
clone_size: .; v_call: TRBV7-3; j_call: TRBJ2-1; d_call: TRBD1; cdr3_aa: CASSLRQGSYNEQFF; cdr3_nt: TGTGCCAGCAGCTTAAGACAGGGCTCCTACAATGAGCAGTTCTTC
clone_size: .; v_call: TRBV25-1; j_call: TRBJ2-7; d_call: TRBD2; cdr3_aa: CASSESGRAHEQYF; cdr3_nt: TGTGCCAGCAGTGAAAGCGGGAGGGCCCACGAGCAGTACTTC
clone_size: .; v_call: TRBV7-7; j_call: TRBJ2-5; d_call: .; cdr3_aa: CASSPSTVGETQYF; cdr3_nt: TGTGCTAGCAGCCCTTCGACAGTTGGAGAGACCCAGTACTTC
clone_size: .; v_call: TRBV7-2; j_call: TRBJ1-1; d_call: .; cdr3_aa: CASSPQGLAEAFF; cdr3_nt: TGTGCCAGCAGCCCACAGGGCTTGGCTGAAGCTTTCTTT
clone_size: .; v_call: TRBV9; j_call: TRBJ1-6; d_call: TRBD1; cdr3_aa: CASSVRDRDNSPLHF; cdr3_nt: TGTGCCAGCAGCGTAAGGGACAGAGATAATTCACCCCTCCACTTT
clone_size: .; v_call: TRBV5-1; j_call: TRBJ2-3; d_call: TRBD2; cdr3_aa: CASSKGTSGGAAPTYTQYF; cdr3_nt: TGCGCCAGCAGCAAAGGGACTAGCGGGGGGGCGGCTCCAACTTATACGCAGTATTTT
clone_size: .; v_call: TRBV19; j_call: TRBJ1-1; d_call: TRBD1; cdr3_aa: CASSILQGTEAFF; cdr3_nt: TGTGCCAGTAGTATTCTACAGGGGACTGAAGCTTTCTTT
clone_size: .; v_call: TRBV18; j_call: TRBJ2-6; d_call: .; cdr3_aa: CASSPVSGLSGANVLTF; cdr3_nt: TGTGCCAGCTCACCTGTTTCAGGACTCTCTGGGGCCAACGTCCTGACTTTC
clone_size: .; v_call: TRBV7-2; j_call: TRBJ2-6; d_call: TRBD2; cdr3_aa: CASSKPGLAGTGANVLTF; cdr3_nt: TGTGCCAGCAGCAAACCGGGACTAGCGGGGACTGGGGCCAACGTCCTGACTTTC
clone_size: .; v_call: TRBV7-2; j_call: TRBJ2-2; d_call: TRBD2; cdr3_aa: CASSLESGSKVGELFF; cdr3_nt: TGTGCCAGCAGCTTAGAAAGCGGGAGTAAGGTCGGGGAGCTGTTTTTT
clone_size: .; v_call: TRBV29-1; j_call: TRBJ1-1; d_call: .; cdr3_aa: CSVDLFTSGEAFF; cdr3_nt: TGCAGCGTTGACCTCTTTACGTCGGGAGAAGCTTTCTTT
clone_size: .; v_call: TRBV18; j_call: TRBJ2-7; d_call: .; cdr3_aa: CASSPPEGVGTYEQYF; cdr3_nt: TGTGCCAGCTCACCACCGGAGGGTGTTGGGACCTACGAGCAGTACTTC
clone_size: .; v_call: TRBV5-1; j_call: TRBJ2-7; d_call: .; cdr3_aa: CASSLDADRQKYF; cdr3_nt: TGCGCCAGCAGCTTGGACGCAGATCGACAAAAGTACTTC
clone_size: .; v_call: TRBV6-5; j_call: TRBJ1-3; d_call: TRBD1; cdr3_aa: CASSSANRGRGNTIYF; cdr3_nt: TGTGCCAGCAGTTCTGCGAACAGGGGCAGGGGAAACACCATATATTTT
clone_size: .; v_call: TRBV28; j_call: TRBJ2-7; d_call: .; cdr3_aa: CASSPHGGSWDEQYF; cdr3_nt: TGTGCCAGCAGCCCGCATGGGGGGAGCTGGGACGAGCAGTACTTC
clone_size: .; v_call: TRBV18; j_call: TRBJ2-3; d_call: .; cdr3_aa: CASSRQDTQYF; cdr3_nt: TGTGCCAGCTCACGACAGGATACGCAGTATTTT
clone_size: few; v_call: TRBV6-1; j_call: TRBJ1-3; d_call: .; cdr3_aa: CASSEDATGWGNTIYF; cdr3_nt: TGTGCCAGCAGTGAAGACGCGACAGGCTGGGGAAACACCATATATTTT
clone_size: .; v_call: TRBV4-1; j_call: TRBJ1-1; d_call: .; cdr3_aa: CASSPGTMNTEAFF; cdr3_nt: TGCGCCAGCAGCCCCGGGACAATGAACACTGAAGCTTTCTTT
clone_size: .; v_call: TRBV19; j_call: TRBJ1-3; d_call: .; cdr3_aa: CASSIGGTGRFDTIYF; cdr3_nt: TGTGCCAGTAGTATTGGTGGGACTGGACGGTTTGACACCATATATTTT
clone_size: few; v_call: TRBV7-2; j_call: TRBJ1-2; d_call: .; cdr3_aa: CASSLEQNYGYTF; cdr3_nt: TGTGCCAGCAGCTTAGAACAGAACTATGGCTACACCTTC
clone_size: .; v_call: TRBV5-6; j_call: TRBJ2-3; d_call: TRBD2; cdr3_aa: CASSISGLAGRVQYF; cdr3_nt: TGTGCCAGCAGCATATCAGGACTAGCGGGGCGAGTACAGTATTTT
clone_size: .; v_call: TRBV28; j_call: TRBJ2-7; d_call: TRBD1; cdr3_aa: CASRPGQGGAEQYF; cdr3_nt: TGTGCCAGCAGACCGGGACAGGGAGGGGCCGAGCAGTACTTC
clone_size: few; v_call: TRBV7-2; j_call: TRBJ1-1; d_call: TRBD1; cdr3_aa: CASRMGQGATEAFF; cdr3_nt: TGTGCCAGCAGGATGGGACAGGGGGCTACTGAAGCTTTCTTT
clone_size: .; v_call: TRBV5-6; j_call: TRBJ1-2; d_call: TRBD1; cdr3_aa: CASSLLGQGNGYTF; cdr3_nt: TGTGCCAGCAGCTTGTTAGGACAGGGAAATGGCTACACCTTC
clone_size: .; v_call: TRBV7-8; j_call: TRBJ2-1; d_call: .; cdr3_aa: CASSLDIGVNEQFF; cdr3_nt: TGTGCCAGCAGCTTGGACATAGGGGTCAATGAGCAGTTCTTC
clone_size: few; v_call: TRBV9; j_call: TRBJ2-3; d_call: .; cdr3_aa: CASSVATVLDTQYF; cdr3_nt: TGTGCCAGCAGCGTAGCTACCGTACTAGACACGCAGTATTTT
clone_size: .; v_call: TRBV5-1; j_call: TRBJ2-2; d_call: .; cdr3_aa: CASSGQGAGGELFF; cdr3_nt: TGCGCCAGCAGCGGCCAGGGAGCGGGCGGGGAGCTGTTTTTT
clone_size: .; v_call: TRBV6-5; j_call: TRBJ1-5; d_call: .; cdr3_aa: CASSPTRAVTQPQHF; cdr3_nt: TGTGCCAGCAGCCCAACCAGGGCGGTCACTCAGCCCCAGCATTTT
clone_size: .; v_call: TRBV6-4; j_call: TRBJ2-2; d_call: TRBD2; cdr3_aa: CASRALAGGNTGELFF; cdr3_nt: TGTGCCAGCAGAGCCTTAGCGGGGGGGAACACCGGGGAGCTGTTTTTT
clone_size: few; v_call: TRBV4-3; j_call: TRBJ1-1; d_call: .; cdr3_aa: CASSQGQLMNTEAFF; cdr3_nt: TGCGCCAGCAGCCAAGGACAGCTTATGAACACTGAAGCTTTCTTT